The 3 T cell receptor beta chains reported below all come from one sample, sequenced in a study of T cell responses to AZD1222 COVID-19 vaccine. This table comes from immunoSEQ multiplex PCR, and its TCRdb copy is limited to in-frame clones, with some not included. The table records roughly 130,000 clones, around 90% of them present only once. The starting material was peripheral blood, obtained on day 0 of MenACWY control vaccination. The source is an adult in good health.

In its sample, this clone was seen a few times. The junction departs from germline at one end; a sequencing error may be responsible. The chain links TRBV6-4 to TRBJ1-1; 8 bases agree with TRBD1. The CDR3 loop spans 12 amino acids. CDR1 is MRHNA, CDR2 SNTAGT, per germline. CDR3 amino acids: CASSGAQGALIF. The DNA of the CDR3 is TGTGCCAGCAGTGGGGCGCAGGGGGCGCTTATCTTT.

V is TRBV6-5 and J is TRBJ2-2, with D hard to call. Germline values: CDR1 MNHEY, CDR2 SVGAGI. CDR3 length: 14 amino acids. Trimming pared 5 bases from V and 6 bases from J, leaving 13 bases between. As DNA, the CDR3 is TGTGCCAGCAGTACCCGGGTCCAGGCCGGGGAGCTGTTTTTT. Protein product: CASSTRVQAGELFF.

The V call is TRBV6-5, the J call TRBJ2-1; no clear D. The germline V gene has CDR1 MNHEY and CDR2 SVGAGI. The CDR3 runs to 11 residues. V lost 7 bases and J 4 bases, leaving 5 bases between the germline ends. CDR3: CASTLYNEQFF. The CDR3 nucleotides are TGTGCCAGCACTTTGTACAATGAGCAGTTCTTC.